This TCR beta chain was identified in a study of blood T cells in healthy people across ages. General observations from the study: The study could not conclusively compare naive and antigen-experienced cells, given its unsorted PBMCs.

As to this clonotype: The target antigen is unknown.

The CDR3 covers 15 residues. Germline V gene data show CDR1 as LGHNA and CDR2 as YSLEER. The V gene lost 1 base and the J gene lost 9 bases, with 16 bases spanning the gap. A J-beta primer mix and a sample-barcoded 5' primer were used in a second PCR of about 7 to 12 cycles. MiXCR was run by TCRdb on the 5' RACE reads, yielding one entry per CDR3 protein. This table has over 600,000 distinct CDR3 sequences, approximately 60% appearing once. The sequence was obtained from a man in his forties in good health. The chain couples TRBV4-3 to TRBJ2-1; tentatively, D is TRBD2 (5 bases). Sequenced material: blood. The CDR3 spells CASSQVYPGSTEQFF. DNA for the CDR3: TGCGCCAGCAGCCAAGTCTACCCGGGGTCGACTGAGCAGTTCTTC.